This T cell receptor beta chain was sequenced for a study of Ad26.COV2.S vaccination and SARS-CoV-2 variants. On the study more broadly: Into the muscle, Ad26.COV2.S was dosed once or twice, 56 days apart.

Assay: immunoSEQ multiplex PCR; the TCRdb copy retains only in-frame clones and omits some. The sample has 300,000 to 450,000 clones, around 84% seen once. Stated treatment: roughly 20 received Ad26.COV2.S at low or high dose, single or two shots; roughly 5 received placebo; per-sample allocation not given. Sampling occurred on day 63 after the first vaccine or placebo injection. Germline V CDR1 and CDR2: MNHEY, SVGEGT. With 7 bases clipped from V and 0 bases from J, the junction kept 6 bases outside the gene matches. There are 14 residues in the CDR3. This chain joins TRBV6-2 or TRBV6-3 and TRBJ2-7; 7 bases are shared with TRBD2. The sequencing here drew on peripheral blood, taken in a trial of Ad26.COV2.S vaccine versus placebo. The clonotype comes from a person between 18 and 65 years old who received the Ad26.COV2.S COVID-19 vaccine or a placebo. The CDR3 protein is CASTPWTSSYEQYF. The CDR3 coding sequence is TGTGCCAGCACCCCCTGGACTAGCTCCTACGAGCAGTACTTC.